This T cell receptor beta chain is drawn from a study of T-cell reconstitution after alpha-beta-depleted transplantation in children. This clonotype was counted between two and nine times. Its antigen is undetermined. Findings and limits, study-wide: Where alpha-beta T cells came from about two months after transplant was reportedly several hundred expanded graft clones.

The CDR3 runs 12 residues. CDR1 SGHDT and CDR2 YYEEEE come from the germline V gene. V was pared by 2 bases and J by 5 bases, with 7 bases between. Unique molecular identifiers were used in preparing the TCRbeta library. TCRdb re-called the PCR reads with MiXCR, one entry per CDR3 protein. Among around 230,000 distinct CDR3 sequences listed, approximately 17% were seen once. The sequencing here drew on PBMCs, mostly from graft donor cells, taken 360 days after TCRalphabeta/CD19-depleted stem cell transplant. The sequence was obtained from a male patient between 2 and 15 years old who had a stem cell transplant for acute lymphoblastic leukemia, so the T cells may come from the graft donor. The rearrangement joins TRBV5-6 to TRBJ1-1; the D is unclear. CDR3 DNA: TGTGCCAGCAGCTTAAGCGATACTGAAGCTTTCTTT. Translating gives CASSLSDTEAFF.